Presented here are 25 T cell receptor beta chains from one specimen sequenced in a study of blood T cells in healthy people across ages. A sample-barcoded 5' primer and a J-beta primer mix were used in a second PCR of roughly 7 to 11 cycles. TCRdb used MiXCR to reprocess the 5' RACE reads, holding one entry per CDR3 protein. The table includes about 1.8 million distinct CDR3 sequences, about 50% detected once. Sequenced: blood. The receptors derive from a woman aged 40-49 years in good health.

This clonotype was recorded a few times. This rearrangement joins TRBV12-3 or TRBV12-4 to TRBJ1-2; D is unresolved. V lost 6 bases and J lost 8, with 19 bases in between. CDR3 size: 14 residues. The CDR3 region is CASSHIGRAVGYTF. CDR3 bases: TGTGCCAGCAGCCATATCGGACGTGCCGTAGGCTACACCTTC.

The chain joins TRBV20-1 to TRBJ1-5; a possible D gene is TRBD1 (5 bases). Germline lookup yields CDR1 DFQATT and CDR2 SNEGSKA (reference sequence). The germline V and J ends were trimmed by 6 bases and 3 bases, with 15 bases remaining between them. The CDR3 extends over 14 amino acids. CDR3 in DNA: TGCAGTGCCTCCGGGGGAGCCCACAATCAGCCCCAGCATTTT. Amino acid sequence: CSASGGAHNQPQHF.

The chain has TRBV14 and TRBJ2-1; D gene ambiguous. Germline lookup yields CDR1 SGHDN and CDR2 FVKESK. The CDR3 spans 11 residues. V lost 2 bases and J lost 8, with 4 bases in between. CDR3 sequence: CASSQLYEQFF. The CDR3 DNA reads as TGTGCCAGCAGCCAACTTTATGAGCAGTTCTTC. Drawing the rest from reference TRBV14 and TRBJ2-1, the complete variable domain is EAGVTQFPSHSVIEKGQTVTLRCDPISGHDNLYWYRRVMGKEIKFLLHFVKESKQDESGMPNNRFLAERTGGTYSTLKVQPAELEDSGVYFCASSQLYEQFFGPGTRLTVL.

This clonotype was seen once. This sequence joins TRBV6-2 or TRBV6-3 and TRBJ1-1; D gene unclear. The CDR3 consists of 15 residues. Germline V gene sequence: CDR1 MNHEY, CDR2 SVGEGT. Trimming removed 0 bases at V and 0 bases at J, with 8 bases between. CDR3 in amino acids: CASSYSWGMNTEAFF. DNA of the CDR3: TGTGCCAGCAGTTACTCTTGGGGTATGAACACTGAAGCTTTCTTT.

This clonotype turned up a few times. The chain is built from TRBV5-1 and TRBJ1-2; weak D call: TRBD1 (5 bases). This CDR3 comprises 14 residues. Per the germline V gene, CDR1 is SGHRS and CDR2 is YFSETQ. Trimming stripped 0 bases from V and 2 bases from J, with 8 bases between. In DNA form, the CDR3 reads TGCGCCAGCAGCTTGGAGCGGGGCAACTATGGCTACACCTTC. Translating gives CASSLERGNYGYTF.

This rearrangement joins TRBV7-2 to TRBJ2-7; tentative D call: TRBD1 (6 bases). The J call may be in error: the DNA end matches TRBJ2-5 better. Per the germline V gene, CDR1 is SGHTA and CDR2 is FQGNSA. CDR3 length equals 14 residues. CDR3 DNA: TGTGCCAGCAGCTTACTGGGACAAGTAAGGACCCAGTACTTC. Its protein product is CASSLLGQVRTQYF.

J is TRBJ2-7 and V is TRBV6-2 or TRBV6-3; D is unresolved. The closer fit of TRBJ2-5 to the DNA end suggests the J call may be wrong. Germline CDR1 is MNHEY and CDR2 is SVGEGT. The CDR3 consists of 14 residues. The CDR3 loop reads CASIRSSPRETQYF. The CDR3 bases are TGTGCCAGCATTCGGAGCTCCCCGCGGGAGACCCAGTACTTC.

This clonotype was found a few times. The J gene is TRBJ2-3, the V gene TRBV4-3, with D unclear. Germline V gives CDR1 LGHNA, CDR2 YSLEER. Trimming removed 3 bases at V and 4 bases at J, with 11 bases between. The CDR3 has 14 residues. CDR3 coding DNA: TGCGCCAGCAGCCAGGCAACTATCCCAGATACGCAGTATTTT. Translation: CASSQATIPDTQYF.

Details on this clonotype: The junction does not match germline at one end; this may be a read error. V gene TRBV5-1 combines with J gene TRBJ2-4; 7 nucleotides line up with TRBD1. CDR1 SGHRS and CDR2 YFSETQ come from the germline V gene. This CDR3 contains 14 residues. CDR3 coding DNA: TGCGTCAGCAGCCTCCAGGGGGTAAGGAACATTCAGTACTTC. Translating gives CVSSLQGVRNIQYF.

J is TRBJ2-2 and V is TRBV10-1, with 10 bases identical to TRBD2. The junction had 4 bases not matched to a gene; V was cut back by 2 bases and J by 4 bases. From germline, CDR1 is WNHNN and CDR2 SYGVQD (reference sequence). This CDR3 has 16 residues. CDR3 nucleotide sequence: TGCGCCAGCAGTGAGCTAGCGGGGGTAGGCACCGGGGAGCTGTTTTTT. Translated: CASSELAGVGTGELFF.

The chain carries TRBV7-9 and TRBJ2-4; 7 positions match TRBD1. Trimming took 4 bases from V and 0 from J; bases not matched to a gene: 9. CDR1 and CDR2 from the germline V gene are SEHNR and FQNEAQ (reference sequence). The CDR3 covers 17 residues. The CDR3 bases are TGTGCCAGCAGCTCCCGACAGGGAAAACTAGCCAAAAACATTCAGTACTTC. Its protein is CASSSRQGKLAKNIQYF.

The sample holds a few counts of this clonotype. The gene calls are TRBV2 and TRBJ2-5; D ambiguous. Germline values: CDR1 SNHLY, CDR2 FYNNEI. The CDR3 has 12 amino acids. The CDR3 nucleotides are TGTGCTGGTAGGCGGAACCAAGAGACCCAGTACTTC. This gives the protein CAGRRNQETQYF. The entire variable domain, with the rest obtained from reference TRBV2 and TRBJ2-5, is as follows: EPEVTQTPSHQVTQMGQEVILRCVPISNHLYFYWYRQILGQKVEFLVSFYNNEISEKSEIFDDQFSVERPDGSNFTLKIRSTKLEDSAMYFCAGRRNQETQYFGPGTRLLVL.

In its sample, this clonotype was seen a few times. V is TRBV12-3 or TRBV12-4 and J is TRBJ1-2; D not certain. This CDR3 comprises 15 residues. Trimming removed 0 bases from V and 0 bases from J, with 8 bases in between. CDR3 region: CASSLAWRTNYGYTF. The CDR3 DNA follows: TGTGCCAGCAGTTTAGCGTGGCGGACTAACTATGGCTACACCTTC.

This clonotype was observed a handful of times. V usage is TRBV9 and J usage is TRBJ2-1; 8 bases map to TRBD2. CDR1 is SGDLS, CDR2 YYNGEE, per germline. The CDR3 is 16 residues long. V shed 0 bases and J 10 bases; nucleotides not matched to a gene: 12. Here the CDR3 DNA reads TGTGCCAGCAGCGTAGGCTGGGGACTAGAAAGGGGAGAGCAGTTCTTC. It is translated as CASSVGWGLERGEQFF. Full variable domain (rest looked up from reference TRBV9 and TRBJ2-1): DSGVTQTPKHLITATGQRVTLRCSPRSGDLSVYWYQQSLDQGLQFLIQYYNGEERAKGNILERFSAQQFPDLHSELNLSSLELGDSALYFCASSVGWGLERGEQFFGPGTRLTVL.

The CDR3 sequence: CASSLGQDATNEKLFF. DNA of the CDR3: TGCGCCAGCAGCTTGGGGCAGGATGCAACTAATGAAAAACTGTTTTTT. This chain uses TRBV5-1 with TRBJ1-4; D call uncertain. CDR3 length: 16 amino acids. The V gene lost 0 bases and the J gene lost 0 bases, with 9 bases spanning the gap. The germline V gene has CDR1 SGHRS and CDR2 YFSETQ.

The rearrangement links TRBV5-1 to TRBJ2-2, with D possibly TRBD1 on 6 matching bases. CDR1 is SGHRS and CDR2 is YFSETQ in the germline V gene. The V and J ends lost 0 bases and 0 bases respectively, with 12 bases between them. This CDR3 has 17 amino acids. The CDR3 DNA sequence: TGCGCCAGCAGCTTGGTTGGGGGCATCCCGAACACCGGGGAGCTGTTTTTT. Translation gives CASSLVGGIPNTGELFF.

This clonotype came up a few times. This rearrangement joins TRBV7-9 to TRBJ2-7; weak D call: TRBD1 (5 bases). With the DNA end fitting TRBJ2-5 better, the J assignment may be wrong. Per germline, CDR1 SEHNR and CDR2 FQNEAQ (reference sequence). The CDR3 runs to 13 residues. The CDR3 loop reads CASSLDRLGTQYF. The CDR3 DNA is TGTGCCAGCAGCTTAGACAGGCTCGGGACCCAGTACTTC.

The J gene is TRBJ2-4, the V gene TRBV4-3; tentatively, D is TRBD2 (6 bases). This CDR3 contains 17 residues. The V end was cut by 1 base, the J end by 2 bases, with 15 bases between. Germline CDR1 reads LGHNA; CDR2 reads YSLEER. The CDR3 DNA reads as TGCGCCAGCAGCCAAGGGAGGAGGGAAGGATCCAAAAACATTCAGTACTTC. The encoded protein is CASSQGRREGSKNIQYF.

The chain recombines TRBV12-3 or TRBV12-4 with TRBJ2-7; 7 bases fit TRBD2. This CDR3 is built from 15 residues. V dropped 7 bases and J dropped 2; count of bases not matched to a gene: 11. CDR3 loop: CASMGQAGIPYEQYF. CDR3 in DNA: TGTGCCAGCATGGGCCAAGCGGGAATCCCCTACGAGCAGTACTTC.

The chain combines TRBV6-1 with TRBJ2-7, with unresolved D. The CDR3 loop spans 12 amino acids. CDR1 is MNHNS and CDR2 is SASEGT in the germline V gene. V was clipped by 2 bases and J by 10 bases, with 12 bases between them. The CDR3 DNA reads as TGTGCCAGCAGTGAATTCCTGGGCGGCCAGTACTTC. It yields the protein CASSEFLGGQYF.

The chain links TRBV4-2 to TRBJ2-7; 12 bases fit TRBD2. V gave up 5 bases and J gave up 6 bases; unmatched junction bases: 5. Per germline, CDR1 LGHNA and CDR2 YNFKEQ. The CDR3 is 14 amino acids. The CDR3 coding sequence is TGTGCCAGCAGCACCCGACTAGCGGGGGTCGAGCAGTACTTC. Translated, it gives CASSTRLAGVEQYF.

This chain connects TRBV20-1 to TRBJ2-7, with D tentatively TRBD1 (7 bases). The V end was cut by 5 bases, the J end by 2 bases, with 22 bases between. Germline loops: CDR1 DFQATT, CDR2 SNEGSKA (reference sequence). This CDR3 spans 16 amino acids. CDR3 DNA: TGCAGTGCTTGGGGGGCCACGGGACAGTCTACCTACGAGCAGTACTTC. Translating it yields CSAWGATGQSTYEQYF.

This clonotype was counted once. This chain joins TRBV29-1 and TRBJ1-2, with a tentative D call TRBD1 (6 bases). The germline V gene encodes CDR1 SQVTM and CDR2 ANQGSEA. The V end lost 5 bases, the J end lost 6 bases, and 13 bases lay between the germline ends. CDR3 size: 12 residues. CDR3 residues: CSVLDRSHGYTF. For the CDR3, the DNA is TGCAGCGTTCTCGACAGGTCCCATGGCTACACCTTC.

In its sample, this clonotype was seen a few times. J is TRBJ2-1 and V is TRBV7-2, with TRBD1 as a possible D gene (6 bases). Deletions cut 5 bases from V and 5 bases from J, with 10 bases between. Looked up from germline, CDR1 is SGHTA and CDR2 is FQGNSA. This CDR3 contains 13 residues. CDR3 bases: TGTGCCAGCAGCCCCGCAGGGGACAATGAGCAGTTCTTC. Protein product: CASSPAGDNEQFF.

This clonotype was detected only a few times. This sequence joins TRBV5-5 and TRBJ2-5; 13 bases are shared with TRBD2. J was trimmed by 1 base and V by 4 bases; bases with no gene match: 4. Looked up from germline, CDR1 is SGHKS and CDR2 is YYEKEE (reference sequence). The CDR3 runs to 16 residues. CDR3 bases: TGTGCCAGCAGCAGAACTAGCGGGGGGGTCCAAGAGACCCAGTACTTC. Amino acid sequence: CASSRTSGGVQETQYF.